This T cell receptor (beta chain) comes out of a study of T cell responses to AZD1222 COVID-19 vaccine. Here immunoSEQ multiplex PCR was the method, and the copy in TCRdb shows in-frame clones only, minus some. This sample has 95,000 or so clones; about 89% occur once, and the top ten carry 6.5% to 8.5%. Study-level findings and limits: White British ancestry dominated among donors, who included more females, and clonal diversity was possibly underestimated. The study sampled repertoires only after the peak T cell response.

The V end lost 5 bases, the J end lost 4 bases, and 9 bases lay between the germline ends. The CDR3 spans 13 residues. Germline CDR1 reads SGHRS; CDR2 reads YFSETQ. Points on this clone: Its antigen is not identified.

This material consisted of peripheral blood, taken 28 days after the second AZD1222 dose. The receptor was derived from an adult who received the AZD1222 COVID-19 vaccine. The genes are TRBV5-1 and TRBJ1-4; D uncertain. Written as DNA, the CDR3 is TGCGCCAGCAGGAACAGTTTTAATGAAAAACTGTTTTTT. Its protein is CASRNSFNEKLFF.